This T cell receptor beta chain appears in the sequencing data of a study of response to subunit inactivated influenza vaccine. Study results and caveats: The authors suggested that every seasonal influenza vaccination recruits few new T cells.

This clonotype has more than one count but fewer than ten. Its antigen is not known. MiXCR, applied by TCRdb to the RT-PCR reads, yields one record per CDR3 protein. The sample yields 280,000 or so distinct CDR3 sequences, 21% seen once. V dropped 4 bases and J dropped 2 bases, with 15 bases sitting between them. Germline CDR1 and CDR2: SGHRS and YFSETQ. The CDR3 has 15 amino acids. The sample in question was PBMCs from blood, obtained about 19 months after vaccination. This sequence joins TRBV5-1 and TRBJ1-1, with D possibly TRBD1 on 5 matching bases. The sequence was obtained from a man between 50 and 69 years old who received an inactivated influenza vaccine. The CDR3 is CASSGHRPGNTEAFF. The CDR3 region has the DNA TGCGCCAGCAGCGGACACAGGCCGGGAAACACTGAAGCTTTCTTT.